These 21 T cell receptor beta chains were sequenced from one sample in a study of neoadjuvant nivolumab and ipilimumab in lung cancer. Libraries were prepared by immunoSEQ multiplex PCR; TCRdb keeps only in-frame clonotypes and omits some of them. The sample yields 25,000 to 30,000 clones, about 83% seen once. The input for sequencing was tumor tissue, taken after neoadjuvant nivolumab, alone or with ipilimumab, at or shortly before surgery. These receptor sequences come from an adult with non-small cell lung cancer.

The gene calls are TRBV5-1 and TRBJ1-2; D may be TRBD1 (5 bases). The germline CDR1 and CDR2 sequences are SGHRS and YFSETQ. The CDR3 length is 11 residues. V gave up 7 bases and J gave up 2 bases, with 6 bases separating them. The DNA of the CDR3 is TGCGCCAGCGGGGCAAACTATGGCTACACCTTC. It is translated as CASGANYGYTF.

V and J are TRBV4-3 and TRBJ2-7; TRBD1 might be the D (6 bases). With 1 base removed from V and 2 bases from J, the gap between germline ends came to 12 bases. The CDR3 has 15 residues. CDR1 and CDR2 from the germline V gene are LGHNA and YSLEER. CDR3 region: CASSQATGKAYEQYF. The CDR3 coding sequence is TGCGCCAGCAGCCAAGCTACAGGGAAAGCCTACGAGCAGTACTTC.

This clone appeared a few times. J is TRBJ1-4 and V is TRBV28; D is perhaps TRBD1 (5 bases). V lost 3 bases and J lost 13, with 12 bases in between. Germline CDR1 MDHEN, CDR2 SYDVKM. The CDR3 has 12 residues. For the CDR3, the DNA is TGTGCCAGCAGTTTGGGCGCCGGGGGACTGTTTTTT. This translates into CASSLGAGGLFF.

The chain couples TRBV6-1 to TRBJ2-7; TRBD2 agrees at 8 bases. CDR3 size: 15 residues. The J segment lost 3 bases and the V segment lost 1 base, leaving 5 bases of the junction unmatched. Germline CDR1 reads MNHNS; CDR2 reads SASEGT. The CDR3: CASSEGTSGFYEQYF. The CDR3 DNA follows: TGTGCCAGCAGTGAAGGCACTAGCGGATTCTACGAGCAGTACTTC.

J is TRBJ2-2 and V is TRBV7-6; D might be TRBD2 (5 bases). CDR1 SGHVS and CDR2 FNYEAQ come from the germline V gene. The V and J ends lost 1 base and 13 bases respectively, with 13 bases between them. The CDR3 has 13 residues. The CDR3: CASSLDPAGGLFF. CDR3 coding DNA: TGTGCCAGCAGCTTAGACCCAGCCGGAGGGCTGTTTTTT. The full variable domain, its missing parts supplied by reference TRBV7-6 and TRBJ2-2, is GAGVSQSPRYKVTKRGQDVALRCDPISGHVSLYWYRQALGQGPEFLTYFNYEAQQDKSGLPNDRFSAERPEGSISTLTIQRTEQRDSAMYRCASSLDPAGGLFFGEGSRLTVL.

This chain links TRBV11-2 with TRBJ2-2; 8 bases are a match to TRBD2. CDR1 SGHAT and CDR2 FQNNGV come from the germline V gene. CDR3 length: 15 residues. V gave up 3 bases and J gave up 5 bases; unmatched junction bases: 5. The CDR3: CASSFGRAGTGELFF. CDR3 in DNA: TGTGCCAGCAGCTTCGGGAGGGCGGGAACCGGGGAGCTGTTTTTT.

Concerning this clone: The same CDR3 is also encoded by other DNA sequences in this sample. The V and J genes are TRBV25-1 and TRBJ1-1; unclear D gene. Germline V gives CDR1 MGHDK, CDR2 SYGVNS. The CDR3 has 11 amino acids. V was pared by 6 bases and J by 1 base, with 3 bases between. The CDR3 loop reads CASSRNTEAFF. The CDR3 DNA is TGTGCCAGCAGCCGGAACACTGAAGCTTTCTTT.

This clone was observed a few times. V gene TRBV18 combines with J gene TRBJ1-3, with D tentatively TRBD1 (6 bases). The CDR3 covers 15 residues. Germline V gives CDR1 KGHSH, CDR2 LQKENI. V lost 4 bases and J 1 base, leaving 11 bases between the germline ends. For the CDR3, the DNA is TGTGCCAGCTCACGGAACACAGGGTCTGGAAACACCATATATTTT. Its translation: CASSRNTGSGNTIYF.

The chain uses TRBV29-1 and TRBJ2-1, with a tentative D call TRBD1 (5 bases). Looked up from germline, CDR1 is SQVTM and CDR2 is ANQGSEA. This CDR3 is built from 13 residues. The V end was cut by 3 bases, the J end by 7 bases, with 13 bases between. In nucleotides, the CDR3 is TGCAGCGTTGATTGGGGCCAAAATAATGAGCAGTTCTTC. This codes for CSVDWGQNNEQFF.

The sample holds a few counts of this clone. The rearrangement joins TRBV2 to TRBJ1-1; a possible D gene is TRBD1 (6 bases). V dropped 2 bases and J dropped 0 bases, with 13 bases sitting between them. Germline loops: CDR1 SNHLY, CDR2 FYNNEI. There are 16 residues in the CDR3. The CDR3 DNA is TGTGCCAGCAGTGAAACGGACAGCCTTATGAACACTGAAGCTTTCTTT. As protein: CASSETDSLMNTEAFF.

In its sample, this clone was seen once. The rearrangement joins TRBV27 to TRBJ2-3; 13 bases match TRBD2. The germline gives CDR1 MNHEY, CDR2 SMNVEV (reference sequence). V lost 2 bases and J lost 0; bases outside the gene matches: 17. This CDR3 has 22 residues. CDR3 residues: CASSLGLAGLAGTGGSTDTQYF. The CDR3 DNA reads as TGTGCCAGCAGTTTAGGACTGGCGGGACTAGCGGGAACCGGAGGTAGCACAGATACGCAGTATTTT.

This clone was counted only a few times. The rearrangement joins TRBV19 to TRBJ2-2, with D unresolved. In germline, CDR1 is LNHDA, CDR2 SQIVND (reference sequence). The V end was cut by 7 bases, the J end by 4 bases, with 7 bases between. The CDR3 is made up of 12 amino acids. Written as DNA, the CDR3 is TGTGCCAGTACGGGTTTCACCGGGGAGCTGTTTTTT. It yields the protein CASTGFTGELFF. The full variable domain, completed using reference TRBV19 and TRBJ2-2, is DGGITQSPKYLFRKEGQNVTLSCEQNLNHDAMYWYRQDPGQGLRLIYYSQIVNDFQKGDIAEGYSVSREKKESFPLTVTSAQKNPTAFYLCASTGFTGELFFGEGSRLTVL.

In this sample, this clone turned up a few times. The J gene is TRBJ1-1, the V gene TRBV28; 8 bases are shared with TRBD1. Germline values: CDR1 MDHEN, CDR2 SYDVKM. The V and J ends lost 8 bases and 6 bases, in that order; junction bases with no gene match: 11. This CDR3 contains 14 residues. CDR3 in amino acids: CASLDREFLPEAFF. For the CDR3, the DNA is TGTGCCAGCTTGGACAGGGAATTTTTGCCTGAAGCTTTCTTT.

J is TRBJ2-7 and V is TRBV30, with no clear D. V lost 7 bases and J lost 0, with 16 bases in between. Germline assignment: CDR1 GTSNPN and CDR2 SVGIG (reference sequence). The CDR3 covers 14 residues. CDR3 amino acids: CASQASRGSYEQYF. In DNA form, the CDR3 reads TGTGCCTCTCAAGCATCCCGCGGCTCCTACGAGCAGTACTTC.

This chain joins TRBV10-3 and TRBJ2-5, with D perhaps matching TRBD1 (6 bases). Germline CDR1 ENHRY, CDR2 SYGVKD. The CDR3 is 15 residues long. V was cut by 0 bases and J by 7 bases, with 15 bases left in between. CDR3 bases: TGTGCCATCAGTGAGTCTGGGGACACCTCGGGGACCCAGTACTTC. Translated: CAISESGDTSGTQYF.

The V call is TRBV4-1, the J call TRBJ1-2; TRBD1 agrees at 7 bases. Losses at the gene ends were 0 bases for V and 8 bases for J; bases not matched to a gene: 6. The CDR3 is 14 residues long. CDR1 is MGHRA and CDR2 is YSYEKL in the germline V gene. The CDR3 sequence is CASSQDPGDSGYTF. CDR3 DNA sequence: TGCGCCAGCAGCCAAGATCCCGGGGACAGCGGCTACACCTTC.

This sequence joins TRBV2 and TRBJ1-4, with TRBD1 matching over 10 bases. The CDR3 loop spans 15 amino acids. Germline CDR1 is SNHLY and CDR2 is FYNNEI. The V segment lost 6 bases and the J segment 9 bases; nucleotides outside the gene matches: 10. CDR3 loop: CASRDLGQGPKKLFF. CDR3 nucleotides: TGTGCCAGCAGGGACTTGGGACAGGGGCCCAAAAAACTGTTTTTT. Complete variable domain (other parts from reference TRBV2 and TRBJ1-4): EPEVTQTPSHQVTQMGQEVILRCVPISNHLYFYWYRQILGQKVEFLVSFYNNEISEKSEIFDDQFSVERPDGSNFTLKIRSTKLEDSAMYFCASRDLGQGPKKLFFGSGTQLSVL.

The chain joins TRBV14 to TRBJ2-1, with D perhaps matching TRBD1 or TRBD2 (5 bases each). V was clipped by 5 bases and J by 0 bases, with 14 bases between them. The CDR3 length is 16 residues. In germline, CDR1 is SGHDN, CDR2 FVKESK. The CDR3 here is CASSMRLGGSYNEQFF. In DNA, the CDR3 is TGTGCCAGCAGCATGCGACTTGGGGGCTCCTACAATGAGCAGTTCTTC.

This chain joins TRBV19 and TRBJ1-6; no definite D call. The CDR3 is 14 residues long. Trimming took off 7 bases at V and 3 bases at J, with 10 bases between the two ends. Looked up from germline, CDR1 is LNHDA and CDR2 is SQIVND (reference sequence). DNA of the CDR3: TGTGCCAGTACCCGATCTCTCTATAATTCACCCCTCCACTTT. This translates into CASTRSLYNSPLHF.

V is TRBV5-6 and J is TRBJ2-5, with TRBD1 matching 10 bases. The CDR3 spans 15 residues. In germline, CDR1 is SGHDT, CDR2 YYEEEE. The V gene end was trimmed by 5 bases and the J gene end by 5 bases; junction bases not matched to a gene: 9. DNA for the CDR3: TGTGCCAGCAGAAGAGACAGGGGGCCTAGGGAGACCCAGTACTTC. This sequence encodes CASRRDRGPRETQYF.

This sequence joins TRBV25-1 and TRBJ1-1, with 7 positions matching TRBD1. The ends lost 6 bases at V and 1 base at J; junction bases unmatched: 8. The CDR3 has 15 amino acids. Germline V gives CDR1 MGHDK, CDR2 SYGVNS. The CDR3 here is CASRPGQATNTEAFF. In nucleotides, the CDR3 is TGTGCCAGCAGACCCGGACAGGCAACGAACACTGAAGCTTTCTTT.